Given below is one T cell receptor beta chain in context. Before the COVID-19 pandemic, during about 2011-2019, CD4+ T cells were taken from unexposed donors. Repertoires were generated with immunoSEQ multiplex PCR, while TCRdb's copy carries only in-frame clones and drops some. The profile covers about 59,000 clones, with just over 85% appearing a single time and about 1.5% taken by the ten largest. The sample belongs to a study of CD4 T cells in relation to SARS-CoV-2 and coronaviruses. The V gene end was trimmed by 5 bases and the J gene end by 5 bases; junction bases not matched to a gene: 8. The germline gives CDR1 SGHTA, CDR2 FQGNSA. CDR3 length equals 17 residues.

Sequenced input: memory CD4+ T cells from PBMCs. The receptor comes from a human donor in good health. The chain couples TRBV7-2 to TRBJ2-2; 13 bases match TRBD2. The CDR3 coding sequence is TGTGCCAGCAGCCAAAGGACTAGCGGGAGACGAACCGGGGAGCTGTTTTTT. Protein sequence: CASSQRTSGRRTGELFF. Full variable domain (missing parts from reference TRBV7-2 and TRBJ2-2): GAGVSQSPSNKVTEKGKDVELRCDPISGHTALYWYRQSLGQGLEFLIYFQGNSAPDKSGLPSDRFSAERTGGSVSTLTIQRTQQEDSAVYLCASSQRTSGRRTGELFFGEGSRLTVL.